Sequencing of this T cell receptor beta chain was carried out in a study of graft-versus-host responses after intestinal transplantation. Looking at the study overall: Recipients had transplants, and these were multivisceral, liver-intestinal, or isolated intestinal. Recipients across the board were started on anti-thymocyte globulin induction, then kept on tacrolimus and steroids for two to three years.

Method: immunoSEQ multiplex PCR; TCRdb's copy keeps in-frame clones and lacks some. Of 85,000 to 95,000 clones listed, 85% to 95% are singletons. A word on this clone: Its antigen is currently unknown.

Study-wide findings and caveats: Detected in recipient marrow were GvH clones, some of which were first observed in ileum or blood.

The CDR3 length is 14 residues. The V segment lost 5 bases and the J segment 4 bases; nucleotides outside the gene matches: 7. Per germline, CDR1 GTSNPN and CDR2 SVGIG (reference sequence). The V gene is TRBV30, the J gene TRBJ2-7, with 11 bases identical to TRBD1. The clonotype was recovered from a human donor who received an intestinal transplant. The source was unstimulated CD8+ T cells sorted from spleen or lymph node cells, collected before intestinal transplant. CDR3 in amino acids: CAWGSGTGGYEQYF. CDR3 nucleotides: TGTGCCTGGGGATCCGGGACAGGGGGTTACGAGCAGTACTTC.